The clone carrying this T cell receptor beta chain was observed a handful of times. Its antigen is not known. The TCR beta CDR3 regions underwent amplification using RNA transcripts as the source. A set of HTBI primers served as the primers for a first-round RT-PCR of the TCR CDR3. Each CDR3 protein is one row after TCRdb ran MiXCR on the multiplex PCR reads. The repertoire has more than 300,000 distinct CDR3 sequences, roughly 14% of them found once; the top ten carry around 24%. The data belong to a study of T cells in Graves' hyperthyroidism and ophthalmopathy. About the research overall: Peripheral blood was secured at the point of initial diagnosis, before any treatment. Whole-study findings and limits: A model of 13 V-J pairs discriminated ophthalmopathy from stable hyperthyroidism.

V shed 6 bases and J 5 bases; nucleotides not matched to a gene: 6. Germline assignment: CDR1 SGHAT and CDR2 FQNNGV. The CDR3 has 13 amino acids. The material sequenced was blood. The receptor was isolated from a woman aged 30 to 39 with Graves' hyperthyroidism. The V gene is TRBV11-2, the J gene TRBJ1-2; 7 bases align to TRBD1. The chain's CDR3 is CASSSDRAYGYTF. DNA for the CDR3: TGTGCCAGCAGTAGTGACAGGGCGTATGGCTACACCTTC.